The 29 T cell receptor beta chains below were found in one sample sequenced in a study of T cell changes during pregnancy in multiple sclerosis. Assay used: immunoSEQ multiplex PCR; TCRdb lists only in-frame clones, some missing. Among around 100,000 clones listed, 90% to 95% were seen once. Sample: peripheral blood, taken in the second trimester of pregnancy. The receptors were gathered from a female donor with multiple sclerosis, enrolled in a pregnancy study.

The chain joins TRBV2 to TRBJ1-2; tentatively, D is TRBD1 (5 bases). The CDR3 is 14 amino acids. The germline V and J ends were trimmed by 6 bases and 8 bases, with 19 bases remaining between them. Germline-derived CDR1 and CDR2 are SNHLY and FYNNEI. CDR3: CASRTAGRLLGYTF. In DNA form, the CDR3 reads TGTGCCAGCAGGACGGCAGGGAGGCTGTTAGGCTACACCTTC.

The chain couples TRBV27 to TRBJ1-1, with D tentatively TRBD1 (6 bases). Per germline, CDR1 MNHEY and CDR2 SMNVEV (reference sequence). The V gene lost 6 bases and the J gene lost 4 bases, with 18 bases spanning the gap. This CDR3 spans 15 amino acids. The CDR3 bases are TGTGCCAGCAGACCCGAGGGGGTTACCTCCACTGAAGCTTTCTTT. Amino acids: CASRPEGVTSTEAFF.

This chain joins TRBV11-3 and TRBJ2-3; 7 nucleotides line up with TRBD1. The CDR3 contains 15 residues. CDR1 SGHNT and CDR2 YENEEA come from the germline V gene. V trimming: 3 bases; J trimming: 3 bases; junction bases outside the gene matches: 6. For the CDR3, the DNA is TGTGCCAGCAGCTTGGGTGACAGGGCGACAGATACGCAGTATTTT. This encodes CASSLGDRATDTQYF. The full variable domain, rest sourced from reference TRBV11-3 and TRBJ2-3, is EAGVVQSPRYKIIEKKQPVAFWCNPISGHNTLYWYLQNLGQGPELLIRYENEEAVDDSQLPKDRFSAERLKGVDSTLKIQPAELGDSAVYLCASSLGDRATDTQYFGPGTRLTVL.

J is TRBJ1-1 and V is TRBV19; TRBD1 matches 7 bases. After removal of 10 bases from V and 4 bases from J, the junction contained 9 bases not matched to a gene. Germline assignment: CDR1 LNHDA and CDR2 SQIVND (reference sequence). CDR3 length: 13 amino acids. In DNA, the CDR3 is TGTGCCACCCGCTACCCAGGGGGCACTGAAGCTTTCTTT. Translating it yields CATRYPGGTEAFF.

CDR3 DNA: TGTGCCAGCAGCAGAACAGGGGGTCTTAGGGGCTACACCTTC. It yields the protein CASSRTGGLRGYTF. The chain links TRBV28 to TRBJ1-2; 8 nucleotides match TRBD1. Germline V CDR1 and CDR2: MDHEN, SYDVKM. V gave up 6 bases and J gave up 8 bases; unmatched junction bases: 11. The CDR3 totals 14 residues.

CDR3 DNA sequence: TGTGCCAGCACGAGAGGGACAGGTAATGAGCAGTTCTTC. Encoded protein: CASTRGTGNEQFF. The chain has TRBV7-8 and TRBJ2-1, with 8 bases identical to TRBD1. The CDR3 contains 13 residues. J gave up 7 bases and V 7 bases, and 6 bases lay outside the gene matches. CDR1 and CDR2 (germline): SGHVS, FQNEAQ.

CDR3 nucleotides: TGTGCCAGCAGCCGGGACACCCTGGGGCCCCAGCATTTT. Protein sequence: CASSRDTLGPQHF. This rearrangement joins TRBV5-4 to TRBJ1-5; tentatively, D is TRBD1 (6 bases). CDR3 length: 13 amino acids. V lost 4 bases and J 9 bases, leaving 14 bases between the germline ends. Germline lookup yields CDR1 SGHNT and CDR2 YYREEE (reference sequence).

V usage is TRBV19 and J usage is TRBJ2-1, with TRBD2 matching 15 bases. Germline V gene data show CDR1 as LNHDA and CDR2 as SQIVND (reference sequence). The CDR3 is 14 amino acids. V shed 5 bases and J 13 bases; nucleotides not matched to a gene: 6. The CDR3 bases are TGTGCCAGTAGTCTACCGGGACTAGCGGGAGGTCAGTTCTTC. This sequence encodes CASSLPGLAGGQFF.

The chain employs TRBV6-5 and TRBJ2-5; a possible D gene is TRBD2 (5 bases). This CDR3 spans 14 amino acids. The germline CDR1 and CDR2 sequences are MNHEY and SVGAGI. The V end was cut by 6 bases, the J end by 4 bases, with 15 bases between. The CDR3 DNA reads as TGTGCCAGCAGAACAACCGCTCGGGGAGAGACCCAGTACTTC. This sequence encodes CASRTTARGETQYF.

The chain couples TRBV5-1 to TRBJ2-2, with D perhaps TRBD1 (5 bases). There are 14 residues in the CDR3. Per germline, CDR1 SGHRS and CDR2 YFSETQ. The V and J ends lost 0 bases and 6 bases respectively, with 9 bases between them. CDR3 bases: TGCGCCAGCAGCTTGGGGGGCGCTTCCGGGGAGCTGTTTTTT. It codes for CASSLGGASGELFF.

This chain connects TRBV19 to TRBJ2-2, with a weak D call TRBD2 (5 bases). CDR3 size: 17 residues. The ends were cut back, 6 bases at V and 6 bases at J, with 23 bases in the middle. CDR1 is LNHDA, CDR2 SQIVND, per germline (reference sequence). The CDR3 loop reads CASRIYRARGWAGELFF. Here the CDR3 DNA reads TGTGCCAGTAGGATATACCGGGCCCGCGGGTGGGCCGGGGAGCTGTTTTTT.

The J gene is TRBJ2-2, the V gene TRBV5-1, with D perhaps TRBD1 (5 bases). CDR1 is SGHRS and CDR2 is YFSETQ in the germline V gene. Trimming stripped 2 bases from V and 0 bases from J, with 11 bases between. There are 16 residues in the CDR3. The CDR3 nucleotides are TGCGCCAGCAGCTTTCAGGGCGCTACGAACACCGGGGAGCTGTTTTTT. Translation gives CASSFQGATNTGELFF.

This sequence joins TRBV4-1 and TRBJ1-1; D not certain. The CDR3 totals 15 residues. CDR1 and CDR2 (germline): MGHRA, YSYEKL. Trimming removed 4 bases from V and 1 base from J, with 13 bases in between. CDR3 sequence (DNA): TGCGCCAGCAGCCCAATCGGGGATGGGAACACTGAAGCTTTCTTT. Its translation is CASSPIGDGNTEAFF.

The chain carries TRBV23-1 and TRBJ1-1; no clear D gene. TRBV23-1 is placed among ORFs of uncertain function. Between the trimmed V and J ends, which lost 0 bases and 6 bases, there was a span of 11 bases. The CDR3 covers 14 residues. The CDR3 sequence is CASSQSRPSAEAFF. The CDR3 nucleotides read TGCGCCAGCAGTCAATCACGACCCAGCGCTGAAGCTTTCTTT.

The chain uses TRBV2 and TRBJ1-1; D is possibly TRBD1 (6 bases). The V and J ends lost 2 bases and 4 bases respectively, with 17 bases between them. Germline V lookup: CDR1 SNHLY, CDR2 FYNNEI. This CDR3 region has 16 residues. This chain's CDR3 is CASSELQGRQGTEAFF. The CDR3 coding sequence is TGTGCCAGCAGTGAACTACAGGGCCGTCAAGGCACTGAAGCTTTCTTT.

The chain recombines TRBV27 with TRBJ2-2; 9 bases line up with TRBD1. CDR1 and CDR2 from the germline V gene are MNHEY and SMNVEV (reference sequence). CDR3 length: 17 amino acids. J lost 3 bases, V lost 2 bases, and 7 bases had no gene match. The CDR3 protein is CASSLNPGQGHTGELFF. The CDR3 nucleotides are TGTGCCAGCAGTTTAAACCCGGGACAGGGTCACACCGGGGAGCTGTTTTTT.

This clone was detected only once. The genes are TRBV9 and TRBJ2-5, with D perhaps TRBD1 (7 bases). The germline CDR1 and CDR2 sequences are SGDLS and YYNGEE. Trimming cost V 3 bases and J 4 bases, with 13 bases left between them. The length of the CDR3 is 14 residues. The CDR3 loop reads CASSAQGGRETQYF. The CDR3 nucleotides are TGTGCCAGCAGCGCCCAGGGGGGTAGAGAGACCCAGTACTTC. The variable domain in full, completed from reference TRBV9 and TRBJ2-5, reads DSGVTQTPKHLITATGQRVTLRCSPRSGDLSVYWYQQSLDQGLQFLIQYYNGEERAKGNILERFSAQQFPDLHSELNLSSLELGDSALYFCASSAQGGRETQYFGPGTRLLVL.

V is TRBV28 and J is TRBJ2-2; a weak D match, TRBD2 (5 bases). The CDR3 length is 13 residues. The ends were cut back, 6 bases at V and 7 bases at J, with 12 bases in the middle. Germline CDR1 and CDR2: MDHEN and SYDVKM. The chain's CDR3 is CASRVRVGGELFF. The CDR3 DNA is TGTGCCAGCAGGGTGAGGGTTGGCGGGGAGCTGTTTTTT.

This clone showed up just once. V usage is TRBV29-1 and J usage is TRBJ2-1, with 7 nucleotides matching TRBD1. V was clipped by 6 bases and J by 5 bases; unmatched bases: 7. The CDR3 spans 13 residues. The V gene's germline CDR1 is SQVTM and CDR2 ANQGSEA. The CDR3, as DNA: TGCAGCGTCGCTGACAGGGCCAACAATGAGCAGTTCTTC. It yields the protein CSVADRANNEQFF.

This clone was detected only a few times. This CDR3 is also generated by other DNA sequences in the sample. The V and J genes are TRBV18 and TRBJ2-5; D gene uncertain. The V end lost 4 bases, the J end lost 3 bases, and 3 bases lay between the germline ends. The CDR3 consists of 11 residues. Germline V gives CDR1 KGHSH, CDR2 LQKENI. DNA of the CDR3: TGTGCCAGCTCACTAGAAGAGACCCAGTACTTC. Translated, it gives CASSLEETQYF.

The chain carries TRBV2 and TRBJ2-3; D unresolved. Per germline, CDR1 SNHLY and CDR2 FYNNEI. The CDR3 loop spans 16 amino acids. The V end lost 4 bases, the J end lost 1 base, and 15 bases lay between the germline ends. The CDR3 DNA is TGTGCCAGCAGTGTCCTGGGTCGGAGCGGCACAGATACGCAGTATTTT. Its translation: CASSVLGRSGTDTQYF.

This chain connects TRBV5-6 to TRBJ1-1, with 8 bases aligning to TRBD1. The V and J ends lost 4 bases and 1 base, in that order; junction bases with no gene match: 9. There are 16 residues in the CDR3. CDR1 and CDR2 (germline): SGHDT, YYEEEE. The CDR3 DNA reads TGTGCCAGCAGCACCGACAGGGGTGGAGGGAACACTGAAGCTTTCTTT. Translating gives CASSTDRGGGNTEAFF.

The chain has TRBV14 and TRBJ2-7; a weak D match, TRBD2 (5 bases). Trimming shortened V by 4 bases and J by 3 bases, and 10 bases separated the two germline ends. This CDR3 has 13 amino acids. Germline CDR1 is SGHDN and CDR2 is FVKESK. The CDR3: CASSLDYHYEQYF. Written as DNA, the CDR3 is TGTGCCAGCAGCCTTGACTACCACTACGAGCAGTACTTC.

The CDR3 coding sequence is TGTGCCAGCAGCCAGGGACTAGCGGGCACAATCTACGAGCAGTACTTC. It yields the protein CASSQGLAGTIYEQYF. The V and J genes are TRBV7-6 and TRBJ2-7, with 12 bases fitting TRBD2. V lost 5 bases, J lost 3 bases, and 8 bases stayed unmatched. Looked up from germline, CDR1 is SGHVS and CDR2 is FNYEAQ. The CDR3 spans 16 residues. Using reference TRBV7-6 and TRBJ2-7 for the parts outside the CDR3, the full variable domain is GAGVSQSPRYKVTKRGQDVALRCDPISGHVSLYWYRQALGQGPEFLTYFNYEAQQDKSGLPNDRFSAERPEGSISTLTIQRTEQRDSAMYRCASSQGLAGTIYEQYFGPGTRLTVT.

V gene TRBV11-2 combines with J gene TRBJ1-3, with TRBD1 identical over 10 bases. The germline CDR1 and CDR2 sequences are SGHAT and FQNNGV. V lost 6 bases, J lost 4 bases, and 6 bases stayed unmatched. This CDR3 comprises 15 residues. CDR3 nucleotide sequence: TGTGCCAGCAGATCGGGGACAGGGGTAGGAAACACCATATATTTT. Translating it yields CASRSGTGVGNTIYF.

This clone was seen only once. The rearrangement links TRBV30 to TRBJ1-4, with unresolved D. The V gene's germline CDR1 is GTSNPN and CDR2 SVGIG (reference sequence). V lost 5 bases, J lost 0 bases, and 16 bases lay in between. This CDR3 spans 16 amino acids. The CDR3 bases are TGTGCCTGGGCCACACAGAGAGCTCCAACTAATGAAAAACTGTTTTTT. It translates to CAWATQRAPTNEKLFF.

The chain combines TRBV7-3 with TRBJ2-2; a possible D gene is TRBD1 (6 bases). Looked up from germline, CDR1 is SGHTA and CDR2 is FQGTGA. The CDR3 loop spans 16 amino acids. Between the trimmed V and J ends, which lost 6 bases and 0 bases, there was a span of 14 bases. The DNA of the CDR3 is TGTGCCAGCAGTTATATCAGGGGTGCGAACACCGGGGAGCTGTTTTTT. Amino acids: CASSYIRGANTGELFF.

This rearrangement joins TRBV5-6 to TRBJ1-3; D is ambiguous. V was shortened by 4 bases and J by 0 bases, with 5 bases between the two germline ends. Germline V gives CDR1 SGHDT, CDR2 YYEEEE. This CDR3 contains 13 residues. The CDR3 protein is CASSLSSGNTIYF. The CDR3 nucleotides are TGTGCCAGCAGCCTAAGCTCTGGAAACACCATATATTTT.

This clone occurred once. J is TRBJ2-1 and V is TRBV30; 11 bases are a match to TRBD2. The CDR3 has 15 amino acids. J lost 9 bases, V lost 4 bases, and 11 bases had no gene match. In germline, CDR1 is GTSNPN, CDR2 SVGIG (reference sequence). The CDR3 DNA reads as TGTGCCTGGAATAAACTAGCGGGAGAGGTGGGTGAGCAGTTCTTC. Translating it yields CAWNKLAGEVGEQFF. The variable domain in full, with the rest retrieved from reference TRBV30 and TRBJ2-1, is SQTIHQWPATLVQPVGSPLSLECTVEGTSNPNLYWYRQAAGRGLQLLFYSVGIGQISSEVPQNLSASRPQDRQFILSSKKLLLSDSGFYLCAWNKLAGEVGEQFFGPGTRLTVL.